A single T cell receptor beta chain is shown here with its context. The length of the CDR3 is 15 residues. V shed 5 bases and J shed 2 bases, with 16 bases lying between them. Per germline, CDR1 LGHDT and CDR2 YNNKEL (reference sequence). The data originate from a study of blood T cell repertoires in COVID-19. Turning to the study itself: The United States, Italy and Spain supplied acute and convalescent COVID-19 samples. The cDNA or gDNA used as material had been derived from T cells, B-cell-depleted T cells, or PBMCs.

Authors' methods: Reference gene primer amplification yielded estimated nucleated cell counts. The data were produced by immunoSEQ multiplex PCR, yet TCRdb's version contains in-frame clones alone and is incomplete. That table gives V, J and clone size, and the DNA gave D and trimming. This table holds a few hundred thousand clones, approximately 83% found once. This TCR was sampled from a woman between 40 and 50 years old with acute COVID-19. V is TRBV3-1 (or the pseudogene TRBV3-2) and J is TRBJ2-7; D might be TRBD1 (6 bases). The source material was PBMCs or T cells enriched from blood (not recorded which). The CDR3 coding sequence is TGTGCCAGCAGCTACGCTCAGACAGGCCCCTACGAGCAGTACTTC. It codes for CASSYAQTGPYEQYF.